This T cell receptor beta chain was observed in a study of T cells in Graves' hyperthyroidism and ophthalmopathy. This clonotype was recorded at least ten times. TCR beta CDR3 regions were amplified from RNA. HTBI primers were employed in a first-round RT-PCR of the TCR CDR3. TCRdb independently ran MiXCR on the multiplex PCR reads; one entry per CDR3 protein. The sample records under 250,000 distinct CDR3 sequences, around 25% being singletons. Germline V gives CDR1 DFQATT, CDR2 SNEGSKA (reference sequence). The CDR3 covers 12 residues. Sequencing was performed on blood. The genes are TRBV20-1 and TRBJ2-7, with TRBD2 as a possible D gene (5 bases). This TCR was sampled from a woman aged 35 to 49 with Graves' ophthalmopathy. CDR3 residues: CAAEEGTYEQYF. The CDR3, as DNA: TGCGCCGCGGAAGAGGGAACCTACGAGCAGTACTTC.